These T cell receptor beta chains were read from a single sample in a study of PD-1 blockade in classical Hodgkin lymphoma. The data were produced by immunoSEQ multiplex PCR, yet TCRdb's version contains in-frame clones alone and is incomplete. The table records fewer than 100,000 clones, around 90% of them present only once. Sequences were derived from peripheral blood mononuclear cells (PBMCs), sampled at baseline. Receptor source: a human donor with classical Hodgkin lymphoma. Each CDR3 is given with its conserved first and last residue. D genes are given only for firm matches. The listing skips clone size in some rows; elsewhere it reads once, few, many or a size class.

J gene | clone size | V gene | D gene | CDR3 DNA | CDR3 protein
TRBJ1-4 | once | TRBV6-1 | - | TGTGCCAGCAGTGAGAATGGCCGGGGGGAAAAACTGTTTTTT | CASSENGRGEKLFF
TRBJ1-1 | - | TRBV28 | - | TGTGCCAGCAGTCGACAGTGGAGAGACACTGAAGCTTTCTTT | CASSRQWRDTEAFF
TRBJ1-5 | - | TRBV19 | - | TGTGCCAGTTGTACTCGGGACTCATTCAAGGGCAATCAGCCCCAGCATTTT | CASCTRDSFKGNQPQHF
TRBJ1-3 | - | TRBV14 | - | TGTGCCAGCAGCCGGGTTCCCTTCACGAGGTCTGGAAACACCATATATTTT | CASSRVPFTRSGNTIYF
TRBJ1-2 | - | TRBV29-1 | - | TGCAGCGTTCTCTCCGACGGAAACTATGGCTACACCTTC | CSVLSDGNYGYTF
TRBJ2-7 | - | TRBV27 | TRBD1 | TGTGCCAGCAGAAGACTTGGGACAGACTACGAGCAGTACTTC | CASRRLGTDYEQYF
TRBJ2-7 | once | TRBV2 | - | TGTGCCAGCAAGGGGGGTAGCGACTACGAGCAGTACTTC | CASKGGSDYEQYF
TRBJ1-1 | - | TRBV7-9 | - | TGTGCCAGCAGCTTATTGGGGAGGATGAACACTGAAGCTTTCTTT | CASSLLGRMNTEAFF
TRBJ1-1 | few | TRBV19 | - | TGTGCCAGTAGTATAGGCCAGGGAAACACTGAAGCTTTCTTT | CASSIGQGNTEAFF
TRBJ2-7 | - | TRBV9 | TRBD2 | TGTGCCAGCAGCGTAGGCATAGCGGGAGTTGGGAACGAGCAGTACTTC | CASSVGIAGVGNEQYF
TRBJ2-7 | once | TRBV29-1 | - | TGCAGCGTTGACGGCTGGTCGTCAGGACAGTCCTACGAGCAGTACTTC | CSVDGWSSGQSYEQYF
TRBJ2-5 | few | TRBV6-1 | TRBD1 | TGTGCCAGCAGTGCCGGGACAGGGGGCGGTAGGGAGACCCAGTACTTC | CASSAGTGGGRETQYF
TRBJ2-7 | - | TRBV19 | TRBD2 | TGTGCCAGTAGTATTACCGGGACTAGCTGGGGCGAGCAGTACTTC | CASSITGTSWGEQYF
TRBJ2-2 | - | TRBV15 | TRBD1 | TGTGCCACCAGCAGCCCGGACAGGGGGAGTACCGGGGAGCTGTTTTTT | CATSSPDRGSTGELFF
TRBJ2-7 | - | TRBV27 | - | TGTGCCAGCAGTTTATATAGCGGTTCCTACGAGCAGTACTTC | CASSLYSGSYEQYF
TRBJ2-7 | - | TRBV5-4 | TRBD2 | TGTGCCAGCAGCGAGAGGACTAGCGGGAGGTACGAGCAGTACTTC | CASSERTSGRYEQYF
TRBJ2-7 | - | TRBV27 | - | TGTGCCAGCAGTCCGGCCGCGCGGGGAGGTTACGAGCAGTACTTC | CASSPAARGGYEQYF
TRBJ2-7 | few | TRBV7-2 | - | TGTGCCAGCAGCCTCTCCTACGAGCAGTACTTC | CASSLSYEQYF
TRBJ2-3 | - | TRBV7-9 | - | TGTGCCAGCCGCGCGCCCTCGGATACGCAGTATTTT | CASRAPSDTQYF
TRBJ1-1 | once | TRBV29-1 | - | TGCAGCGTTAGACTCTCTGGGGGGCTGAACACTGAAGCTTTCTTT | CSVRLSGGLNTEAFF
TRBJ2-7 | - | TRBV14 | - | TGTGCCAGCAGCCACCTCGGGTCCGAGCAGTACTTC | CASSHLGSEQYF
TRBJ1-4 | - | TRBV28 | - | TGTGCCAGCAGTTTGGTCCGTATGGAAAAACTGTTTTTT | CASSLVRMEKLFF
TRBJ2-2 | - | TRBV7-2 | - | TGTGCCAGCAGCTTAGAAATGTACACCGGGGAGCTGTTTTTT | CASSLEMYTGELFF
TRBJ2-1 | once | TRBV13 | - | TGTGCCAGCAGCCCTAATACCGGGAGTTGGTTAGGGCAGTTCTTC | CASSPNTGSWLGQFF
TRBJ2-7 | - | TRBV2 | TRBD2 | TGTGCCAGCAGCGGTACTAGCGGGGAATCCTACGAGCAGTACTTC | CASSGTSGESYEQYF
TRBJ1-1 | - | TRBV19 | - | TGTGCCAGTAGTTCACGGGCTGGAGATGAAGCTTTCTTT | CASSSRAGDEAFF
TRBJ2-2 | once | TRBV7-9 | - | TGTGCCAGCAGCTCGGGAGGGGGCCCGAACACCGGGGAGCTGTTTTTT | CASSSGGGPNTGELFF
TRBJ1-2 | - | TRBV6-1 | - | TGTGCCAGCAGTGAATACAGGGAACTTGGCTACACCTTC | CASSEYRELGYTF
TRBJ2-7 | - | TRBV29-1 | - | TGCAGCGTTGAGGCAGACAACTACGAGCAGTACTTC | CSVEADNYEQYF
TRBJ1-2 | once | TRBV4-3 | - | TGCGCCAGCAGCCAAGATCGCGGGATCCGACCCGGCTACACCTTC | CASSQDRGIRPGYTF